The 14 T cell receptor beta chains in this list originate from one sample, sequenced in a study of blood T cell repertoires in COVID-19. TCRdb's copy holds only in-frame clones and misses some; the assay was immunoSEQ multiplex PCR. The data contain under 250,000 clones, over 80% of them singletons. Material: peripheral blood. The source is a man younger than 45 with COVID-19, enrolled during active disease.

The V call is TRBV28, the J call TRBJ2-1, with TRBD2 matching 8 bases. Germline CDR1 MDHEN, CDR2 SYDVKM. J lost 7 bases, V lost 3 bases, and 8 bases had no gene match. This CDR3 region has 15 residues. This CDR3 reads CASSFSGLGGNEQFF. The DNA for the CDR3 is TGTGCCAGCAGTTTCTCGGGACTAGGGGGGAATGAGCAGTTCTTC.

This rearrangement joins TRBV6-2 or TRBV6-3 to TRBJ2-6, with a weak D call TRBD1 (5 bases). The germline gives CDR1 MNHEY, CDR2 SVGEGT. V gave up 2 bases and J gave up 1 base, with 9 bases separating them. This CDR3 is built from 16 residues. In DNA, the CDR3 is TGTGCCAGCAGTTACCCGACAGTTTCTGGGGCCAACGTCCTGACTTTC. Translation: CASSYPTVSGANVLTF.

The rearrangement joins TRBV5-1 to TRBJ1-4; 8 nucleotides match TRBD1. The CDR3 sequence is 15 residues long. Germline-derived CDR1 and CDR2 are SGHRS and YFSETQ. The V segment lost 1 base and the J segment 7 bases; nucleotides outside the gene matches: 6. This CDR3 is CASSLQGAGSEKLFF. The CDR3 region has the DNA TGCGCCAGCAGCTTGCAGGGGGCCGGTAGTGAAAAACTGTTTTTT.

The chain links TRBV5-1 to TRBJ1-2; 8 nucleotides agree with TRBD1. The CDR3 length is 14 residues. V shed 4 bases, J shed 8 bases, and the junction held 10 bases outside the gene matches. Germline CDR1 is SGHRS and CDR2 is YFSETQ. Here the CDR3 reads CASSTWTGNRGYTF. CDR3 DNA: TGCGCCAGCAGCACATGGACAGGGAATAGGGGCTACACCTTC.

The rearrangement joins TRBV19 to TRBJ1-1, with 10 positions matching TRBD1. Trimming at V came to 5 bases and at J to 8 bases, leaving 14 bases not matched to a gene. The CDR3 sequence is 16 residues long. Germline loops: CDR1 LNHDA, CDR2 SQIVND (reference sequence). The CDR3 nucleotides read TGTGCCAGTAGTCTCCAGGAGGGACAGGGGACCACGGAAGCTTTCTTT. It specifies CASSLQEGQGTTEAFF.

The sample holds a few counts of this clone. The chain links TRBV11-1 to TRBJ1-3, with D maybe TRBD1 (6 bases). V was trimmed by 5 bases and J by 1 base, leaving 12 bases between them. This CDR3 region has 15 residues. Germline CDR1 is SGHAT and CDR2 is FQDESV (reference sequence). CDR3: CASSPHRDSGNTIYF. CDR3 coding DNA: TGTGCCAGCAGCCCACACAGGGATTCTGGAAACACCATATATTTT.

The J gene is TRBJ2-7, the V gene TRBV3-1 (or the pseudogene TRBV3-2); possible D gene TRBD1, 6 bases. The CDR3 has 16 amino acids. The V and J ends lost 1 base and 4 bases respectively, with 17 bases between them. The germline V gene has CDR1 LGHDT and CDR2 YNNKEL (reference sequence). The CDR3 loop is CASSQGPTGQIYEQYF. DNA for the CDR3: TGTGCCAGCAGCCAAGGCCCGACAGGCCAAATTTACGAGCAGTACTTC.

Here the CDR3 reads CASSYTQRGGHGEQFF. CDR3 DNA sequence: TGTGCCAGCAGTTACACCCAGCGGGGGGGCCATGGTGAGCAGTTCTTC. The gene calls are TRBV6-5 and TRBJ2-1, with 10 bases matching TRBD2. The CDR3 is 16 residues long. V lost 2 bases, J lost 9 bases, and 10 bases stayed unmatched. From germline, CDR1 is MNHEY and CDR2 SVGAGI.

This chain uses TRBV28 with TRBJ1-2, with a weak D call TRBD1 (6 bases). CDR3 size: 13 residues. V dropped 6 bases and J dropped 7 bases, with 15 bases sitting between them. CDR1 and CDR2 from the germline V gene are MDHEN and SYDVKM. CDR3 coding DNA: TGTGCCAGCAGCCTAATGGGGGCGGGTGGCTACACCTTC. This translates into CASSLMGAGGYTF.

The chain is built from TRBV19 and TRBJ1-2, with 11 bases aligning to TRBD1. Germline V gene lookup returns CDR1 LNHDA and CDR2 SQIVND (reference sequence). The CDR3 is 15 residues long. V dropped 7 bases and J dropped 7; count of bases not matched to a gene: 11. Here the CDR3 reads CASTRRTGGAGGYTF. The DNA for the CDR3 is TGTGCCAGTACCAGAAGGACAGGGGGCGCAGGTGGCTACACCTTC.

The chain employs TRBV11-3 and TRBJ1-1; D is possibly TRBD1 (6 bases). Trimming removed 5 bases at V and 4 bases at J, with 14 bases between. The CDR3 length is 14 residues. From germline, CDR1 is SGHNT and CDR2 YENEEA. The CDR3 sequence is CASSQGWGRTEAFF. The CDR3 DNA is TGTGCCAGCAGCCAGGGATGGGGGCGCACTGAAGCTTTCTTT.

The chain is built from TRBV7-2 and TRBJ2-2; tentatively, D is TRBD2 (5 bases). Germline V CDR1 and CDR2: SGHTA, FQGNSA. With 3 bases removed from V and 5 bases from J, the gap between germline ends came to 10 bases. The CDR3 has 14 residues. CDR3 protein: CASSFTRGTGELFF. The CDR3 coding sequence is TGTGCCAGCAGCTTCACCAGAGGGACCGGGGAGCTGTTTTTT. Variable domain in full (rest from reference TRBV7-2 and TRBJ2-2): GAGVSQSPSNKVTEKGKDVELRCDPISGHTALYWYRQSLGQGLEFLIYFQGNSAPDKSGLPSDRFSAERTGGSVSTLTIQRTQQEDSAVYLCASSFTRGTGELFFGEGSRLTVL.

The CDR3 region is CASARGTSISGANVLTF. In nucleotides, the CDR3 is TGCGCCAGCGCCAGAGGGACATCTATTTCTGGGGCCAACGTCCTGACTTTC. The rearrangement links TRBV5-1 to TRBJ2-6, with a weak D call TRBD1 (6 bases). V gave up 7 bases and J gave up 1 base, with 18 bases separating them. Germline CDR1 SGHRS, CDR2 YFSETQ. This CDR3 comprises 17 residues.

The genes are TRBV10-3 and TRBJ1-1; D ambiguous. Between the trimmed V and J ends, which lost 6 bases and 1 base, there was a span of 9 bases. The CDR3 is made up of 13 amino acids. In germline, CDR1 is ENHRY, CDR2 SYGVKD. CDR3 sequence reads: CAISPRQNTEAFF. In nucleotides, the CDR3 is TGTGCCATCAGCCCTCGACAGAACACTGAAGCTTTCTTT.